The sequence of this T cell receptor (beta chain) was determined in a study of blood T cells in healthy people across ages. The study, taken as a whole, reports: The diversity estimates, figures obtained from one million T cells, were considered underestimates.

The ends were cut back, 0 bases at V and 8 bases at J, with 6 bases in the middle. The CDR3 runs 12 residues. Germline-derived CDR1 and CDR2 are SGHDN and FVKESK. With each sample, at least 6 micrograms of total RNA were extracted. With respect to this clonotype: As yet, its antigen is unknown.

PCR was performed a second time for about 6 to 12 cycles using a sample-barcoded 5' primer and a J-beta primer mix. MiXCR, applied by TCRdb to the 5' RACE reads, yields one record per CDR3 protein. The table shows about 1 million distinct CDR3 sequences, with under 30% occurring only once. This same sample was also taken into another study, of T cells of mothers and their children. Turning to that study: Random nucleotides (2-4) and sample barcodes were added by the M1S primer used in the second PCR. Related mother-child pairs shared slightly more overlap than unrelated pairs, but the difference was non-significant.

This clonotype was obtained from a girl aged 2 to 10 in good health. Sequenced: blood. V and J are TRBV14 and TRBJ2-3; D gene unclear. The CDR3: CASSQEVGTQYF. CDR3 sequence (DNA): TGTGCCAGCAGCCAAGAAGTAGGTACGCAGTATTTT. The full variable domain, completed using reference TRBV14 and TRBJ2-3, is EAGVTQFPSHSVIEKGQTVTLRCDPISGHDNLYWYRRVMGKEIKFLLHFVKESKQDESGMPNNRFLAERTGGTYSTLKVQPAELEDSGVYFCASSQEVGTQYFGPGTRLTVL.